The 7 T cell receptor beta chains below all came from one sample that was sequenced in a study of naive and memory T cell subsets. The beta constant-region primer was an equimolar mix of two oligonucleotides covering TRBC1 and TRBC2. MiXCR was run by TCRdb on the UMI-ligation and nested PCR reads, yielding one entry per CDR3 protein. The sample lists approximately 85,000 distinct CDR3 sequences, approximately 6.5% occurring once. The specimen sequenced was central memory CD4+ T cells from blood. The source of these receptors is a human donor in good health.

On this clonotype itself: One base away lies a much larger clone, so this may be a sequencing read error. The chain carries TRBV3-1 and TRBJ1-2; D call uncertain. The CDR3 totals 13 residues. Per germline, CDR1 LGHDT and CDR2 YNNKEL (reference sequence). The CDR3 coding sequence is TGTGCCAACAGCCACCAAGGGAACTATGGCTACACCTTC. Translating gives CANSHQGNYGYTF.

This clonotype has more than one count but fewer than ten. V is TRBV9 and J is TRBJ2-3; TRBD2 is a possible D gene (6 bases). V gave up 4 bases and J gave up 0 bases, with 15 bases separating them. CDR1 is SGDLS, CDR2 YYNGEE, per germline. This CDR3 contains 16 residues. CDR3 coding DNA: TGTGCCAGCAGCCTATCTAGCGCAACTAGCACAGATACGCAGTATTTT. Its translation is CASSLSSATSTDTQYF.

The rearrangement joins TRBV6-2 or TRBV6-3 to TRBJ2-2; weak D call: TRBD2 (6 bases). This CDR3 comprises 17 residues. CDR1 and CDR2 (germline): MNHEY, SVGEGT. The ends were cut back, 0 bases at V and 1 base at J, with 12 bases in the middle. CDR3 sequence reads: CASSYSKTGGNTGELFF. The CDR3 bases are TGTGCCAGCAGTTACTCGAAGACCGGGGGGAACACCGGGGAGCTGTTTTTT.

This clonotype was seen many times. The V call is TRBV20-1, the J call TRBJ1-2; D not resolved. This CDR3 spans 12 amino acids. Germline CDR1 DFQATT, CDR2 SNEGSKA (reference sequence). The V end was cut by 0 bases, the J end by 9 bases, with 11 bases between. Here the CDR3 DNA reads TGCAGTGCTAGAGATAGAAGGGATCGCTACACCTTC. Residues: CSARDRRDRYTF.

This clonotype was seen a few times. This rearrangement joins TRBV7-2 to TRBJ2-1; D is possibly TRBD1 (6 bases). This CDR3 region has 13 residues. The V gene lost 5 bases and the J gene lost 10 bases, with 15 bases spanning the gap. The V gene's germline CDR1 is SGHTA and CDR2 FQGNSA. CDR3 in amino acids: CASSRDKSLEQFF. As DNA, the CDR3 is TGTGCCAGCAGCCGGGACAAAAGCTTGGAGCAGTTCTTC. Complete variable domain (other parts from reference TRBV7-2 and TRBJ2-1): GAGVSQSPSNKVTEKGKDVELRCDPISGHTALYWYRQSLGQGLEFLIYFQGNSAPDKSGLPSDRFSAERTGGSVSTLTIQRTQQEDSAVYLCASSRDKSLEQFFGPGTRLTVL.

The sample holds a few counts of this clonotype. The chain has TRBV12-3 or TRBV12-4 and TRBJ2-3; D is unclear. Trimming shortened V by 3 bases and J by 5 bases, and 12 bases separated the two germline ends. The CDR3 has 14 residues. This CDR3 reads CASSLPSGKDTQYF. CDR3 sequence (DNA): TGTGCCAGCAGTTTGCCTAGTGGAAAAGATACGCAGTATTTT.

The sample holds many counts of this clonotype. The chain uses TRBV25-1 and TRBJ1-5; the D gene is possibly TRBD1 (5 bases). This CDR3 region has 14 residues. V lost 3 bases to trimming and J lost 4 bases, with 10 bases between them. CDR1 and CDR2 (germline): MGHDK, SYGVNS. CDR3 DNA: TGTGCCAGCAGTGATCTCCAGGGAAATCAGCCCCAGCATTTT. This translates into CASSDLQGNQPQHF.